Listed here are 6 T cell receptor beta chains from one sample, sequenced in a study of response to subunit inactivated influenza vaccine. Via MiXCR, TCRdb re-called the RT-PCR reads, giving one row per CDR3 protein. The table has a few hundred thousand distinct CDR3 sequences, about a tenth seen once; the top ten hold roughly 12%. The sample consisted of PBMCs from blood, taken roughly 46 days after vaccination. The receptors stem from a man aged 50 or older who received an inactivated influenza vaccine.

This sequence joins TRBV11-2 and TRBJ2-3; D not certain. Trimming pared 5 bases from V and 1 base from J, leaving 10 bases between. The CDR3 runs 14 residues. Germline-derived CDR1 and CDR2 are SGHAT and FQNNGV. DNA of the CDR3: TGTGCCAGCAGCCGTCGGACCCGCACAGATACGCAGTATTTT. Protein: CASSRRTRTDTQYF.

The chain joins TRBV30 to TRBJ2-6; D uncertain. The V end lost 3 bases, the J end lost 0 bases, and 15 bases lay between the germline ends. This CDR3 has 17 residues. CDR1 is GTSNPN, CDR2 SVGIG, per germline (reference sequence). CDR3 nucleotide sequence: TGTGCCTGGAGATCGCGCAGGTTCCTCTCTGGGGCCAACGTCCTGACTTTC. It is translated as CAWRSRRFLSGANVLTF. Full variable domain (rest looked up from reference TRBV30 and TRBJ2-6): SQTIHQWPATLVQPVGSPLSLECTVEGTSNPNLYWYRQAAGRGLQLLFYSVGIGQISSEVPQNLSASRPQDRQFILSSKKLLLSDSGFYLCAWRSRRFLSGANVLTFGAGSRLTVL.

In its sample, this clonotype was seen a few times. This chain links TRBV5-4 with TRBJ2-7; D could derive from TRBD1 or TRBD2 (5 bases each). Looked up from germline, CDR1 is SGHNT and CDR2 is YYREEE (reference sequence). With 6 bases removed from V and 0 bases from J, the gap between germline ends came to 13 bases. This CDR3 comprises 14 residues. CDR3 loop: CASMLGTFSYEQYF. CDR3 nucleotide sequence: TGTGCCAGCATGCTAGGGACCTTCTCCTACGAGCAGTACTTC. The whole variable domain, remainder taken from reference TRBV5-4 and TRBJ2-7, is ETGVTQSPTHLIKTRGQQVTLRCSSQSGHNTVSWYQQALGQGPQFIFQYYREEENGRGNFPPRFSGLQFPNYSSELNVNALELDDSALYLCASMLGTFSYEQYFGPGTRLTVT.

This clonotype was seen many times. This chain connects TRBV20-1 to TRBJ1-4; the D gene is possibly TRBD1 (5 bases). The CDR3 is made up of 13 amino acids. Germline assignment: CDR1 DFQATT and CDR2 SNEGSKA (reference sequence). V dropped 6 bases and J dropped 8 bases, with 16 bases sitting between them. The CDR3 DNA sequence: TGCAGTGCCCGGGACCATAGTCGGGAAAAACTGTTTTTT. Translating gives CSARDHSREKLFF.

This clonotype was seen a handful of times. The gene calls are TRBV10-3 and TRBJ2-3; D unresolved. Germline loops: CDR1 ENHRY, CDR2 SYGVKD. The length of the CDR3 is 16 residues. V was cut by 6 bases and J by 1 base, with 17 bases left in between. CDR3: CAISGPLMMGTDTQYF. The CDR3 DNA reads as TGTGCCATCAGCGGCCCACTCATGATGGGCACAGATACGCAGTATTTT.

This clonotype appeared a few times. CDR3 protein: CASSFGSTRLTGEAFF. The CDR3 nucleotides read TGTGCCAGCAGCTTCGGATCGACGAGGCTAACTGGGGAAGCTTTCTTT. V and J are TRBV5-5 and TRBJ1-1, with D unresolved. The germline gives CDR1 SGHKS, CDR2 YYEKEE (reference sequence). V lost 2 bases to trimming and J lost 8 bases, with 22 bases between them. The CDR3 loop spans 16 amino acids.